This section outlines one TCR beta chain sequence together with its context. V lost 1 base to trimming and J lost 3 bases; unmatched junction nucleotides: 6. Germline lookup yields CDR1 SGHRS and CDR2 YFSETQ. The CDR3 has 16 amino acids. This sample stems from a study of blood T cell repertoires in COVID-19. The wider study: COVID-19 samples collected from the United States, Italy and Spain covered acute and convalescent phases.

Sequenced by immunoSEQ multiplex PCR; TCRdb stores in-frame clones only, minus some. The sample records roughly 180,000 clones, approximately 80% being singletons. The clonotype comes from a man in his forties who had recovered from COVID-19. The chain has TRBV5-1 and TRBJ2-2; TRBD1 matches at 7 bases. Specimen: PBMCs or T cells enriched from blood (not recorded which). The CDR3 here is CASSLRSGQDTGELFF. DNA of the CDR3: TGCGCCAGCAGCTTGAGGTCCGGACAGGACACCGGGGAGCTGTTTTTT.